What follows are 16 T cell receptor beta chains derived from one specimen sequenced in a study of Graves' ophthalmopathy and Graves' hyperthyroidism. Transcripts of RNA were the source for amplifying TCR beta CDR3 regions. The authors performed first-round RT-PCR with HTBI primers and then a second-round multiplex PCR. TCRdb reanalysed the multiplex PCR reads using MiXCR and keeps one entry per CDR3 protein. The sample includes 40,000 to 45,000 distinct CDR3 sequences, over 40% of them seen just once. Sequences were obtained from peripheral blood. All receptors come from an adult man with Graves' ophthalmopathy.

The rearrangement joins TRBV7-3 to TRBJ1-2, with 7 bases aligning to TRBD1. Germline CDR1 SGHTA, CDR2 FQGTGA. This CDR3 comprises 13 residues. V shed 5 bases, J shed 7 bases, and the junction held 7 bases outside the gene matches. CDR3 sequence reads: CASSANRGAGYTF. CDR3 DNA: TGTGCCAGCAGCGCGAACAGGGGTGCTGGCTACACCTTC.

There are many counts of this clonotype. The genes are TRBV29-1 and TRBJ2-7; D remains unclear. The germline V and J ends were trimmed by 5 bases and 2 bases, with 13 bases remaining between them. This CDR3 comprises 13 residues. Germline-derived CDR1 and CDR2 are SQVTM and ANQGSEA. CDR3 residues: CSVQGHSTYEQYF. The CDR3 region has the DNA TGCAGCGTTCAAGGGCATTCCACCTACGAGCAGTACTTC.

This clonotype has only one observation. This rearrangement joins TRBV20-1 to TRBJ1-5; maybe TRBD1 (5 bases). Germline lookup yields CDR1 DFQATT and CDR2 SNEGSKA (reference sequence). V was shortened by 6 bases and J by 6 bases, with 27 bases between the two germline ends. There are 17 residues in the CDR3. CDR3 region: CSAPEGMGLISGQPQHF. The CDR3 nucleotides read TGCAGTGCCCCAGAGGGGATGGGTCTCATCTCGGGTCAGCCCCAGCATTTT.

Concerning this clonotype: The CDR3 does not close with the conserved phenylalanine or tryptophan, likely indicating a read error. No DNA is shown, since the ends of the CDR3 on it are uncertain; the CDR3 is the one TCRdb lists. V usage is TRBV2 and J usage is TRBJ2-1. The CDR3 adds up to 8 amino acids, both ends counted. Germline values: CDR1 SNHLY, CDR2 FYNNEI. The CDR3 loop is CASSEAVE.

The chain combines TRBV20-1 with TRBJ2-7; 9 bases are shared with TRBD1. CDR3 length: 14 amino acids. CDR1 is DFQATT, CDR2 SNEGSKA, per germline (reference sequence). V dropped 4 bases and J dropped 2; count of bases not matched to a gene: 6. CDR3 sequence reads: CSAIIGTGTYEQYF. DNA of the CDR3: TGCAGTGCTATAATAGGGACAGGGACCTACGAGCAGTACTTC.

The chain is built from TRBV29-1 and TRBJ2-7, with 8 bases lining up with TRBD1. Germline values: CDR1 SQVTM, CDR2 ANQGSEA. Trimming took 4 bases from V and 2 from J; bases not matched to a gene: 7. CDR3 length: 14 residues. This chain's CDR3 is CSVAPGQETYEQYV. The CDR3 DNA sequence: TGCAGCGTTGCCCCGGGACAGGAGACCTACGAGCAGTACGTC.

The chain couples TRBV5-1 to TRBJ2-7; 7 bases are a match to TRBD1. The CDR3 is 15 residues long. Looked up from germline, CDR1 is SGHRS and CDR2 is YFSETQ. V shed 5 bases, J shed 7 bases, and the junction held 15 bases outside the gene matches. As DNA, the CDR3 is TGCGCCAGCAGTGAACTAGACAGGGCCACCGGGGAGCAGTACTTC. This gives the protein CASSELDRATGEQYF.

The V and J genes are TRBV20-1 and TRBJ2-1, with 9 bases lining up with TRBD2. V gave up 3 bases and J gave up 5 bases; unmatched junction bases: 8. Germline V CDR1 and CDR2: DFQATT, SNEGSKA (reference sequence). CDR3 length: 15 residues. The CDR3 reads CSARSRGGDHNEQFF. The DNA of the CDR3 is TGCAGTGCTAGGTCCCGCGGGGGGGATCACAATGAGCAGTTCTTC.

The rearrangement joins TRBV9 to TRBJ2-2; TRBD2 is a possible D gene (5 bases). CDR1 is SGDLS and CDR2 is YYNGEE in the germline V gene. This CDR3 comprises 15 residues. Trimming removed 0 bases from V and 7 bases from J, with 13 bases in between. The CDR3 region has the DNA TGTGCCAGCAGCGTAGCGCGAGGGAATGGCGGGGAGCTGTTTTTT. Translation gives CASSVARGNGGELFF.

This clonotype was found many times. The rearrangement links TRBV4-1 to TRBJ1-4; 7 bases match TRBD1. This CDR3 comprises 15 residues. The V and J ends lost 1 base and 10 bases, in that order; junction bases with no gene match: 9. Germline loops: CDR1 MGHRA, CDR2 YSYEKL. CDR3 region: CASSQGTGAWVKLFF. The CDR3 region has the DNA TGCGCCAGCAGCCAAGGAACAGGGGCGTGGGTAAAACTGTTTTTT.

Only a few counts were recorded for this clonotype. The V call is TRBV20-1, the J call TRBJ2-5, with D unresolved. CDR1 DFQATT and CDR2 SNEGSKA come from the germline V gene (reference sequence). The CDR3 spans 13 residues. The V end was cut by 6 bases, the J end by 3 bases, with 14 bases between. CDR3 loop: CSARIVTKETQYF. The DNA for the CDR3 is TGCAGTGCCAGGATAGTAACCAAAGAGACCCAGTACTTC.

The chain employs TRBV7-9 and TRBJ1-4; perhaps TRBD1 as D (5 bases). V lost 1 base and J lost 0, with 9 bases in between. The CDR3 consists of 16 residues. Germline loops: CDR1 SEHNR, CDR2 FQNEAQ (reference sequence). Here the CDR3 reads CASSLVQGATNEKLFF. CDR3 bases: TGTGCCAGCAGCTTAGTTCAGGGCGCAACTAATGAAAAACTGTTTTTT.

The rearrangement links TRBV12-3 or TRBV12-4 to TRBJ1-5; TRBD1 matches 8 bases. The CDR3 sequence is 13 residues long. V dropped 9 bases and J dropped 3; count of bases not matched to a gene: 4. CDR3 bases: TGTGCCAGTAGGACAGGGAACAATCAGCCCCAGCATTTT. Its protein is CASRTGNNQPQHF.

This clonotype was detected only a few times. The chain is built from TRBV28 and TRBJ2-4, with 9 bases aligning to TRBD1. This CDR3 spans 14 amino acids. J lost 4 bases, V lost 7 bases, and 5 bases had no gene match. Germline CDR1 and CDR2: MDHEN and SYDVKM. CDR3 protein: CASNTGTGKNIQYF. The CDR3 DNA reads TGTGCCAGCAACACCGGGACAGGGAAAAACATTCAGTACTTC.

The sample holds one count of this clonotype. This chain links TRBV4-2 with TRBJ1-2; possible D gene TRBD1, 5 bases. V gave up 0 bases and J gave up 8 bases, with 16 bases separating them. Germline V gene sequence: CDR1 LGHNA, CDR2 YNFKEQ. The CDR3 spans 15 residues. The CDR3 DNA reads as TGTGCCAGCAGCCAAGAGCGGACGTTGGGGGGAGGCTACACCTTC. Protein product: CASSQERTLGGGYTF.

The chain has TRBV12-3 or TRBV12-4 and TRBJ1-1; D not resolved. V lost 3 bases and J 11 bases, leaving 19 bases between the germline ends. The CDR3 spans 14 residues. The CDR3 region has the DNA TGTGCCAGCAGTTTGACTAGCGGGAGTTCGGGCGCTTTCTTT. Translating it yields CASSLTSGSSGAFF.